The T cell receptor (beta chain) under discussion was sequenced for a study of OX40 agonist ivuxolimab in advanced cancers. Study at large: The drug used for patients, ivuxolimab, was an agonistic anti-OX40 (CD134) antibody.

Sampling of blood occurred at baseline, cycle 4 day 1, and cycle 7 day 1. Profiled with immunoSEQ multiplex PCR; TCRdb holds only in-frame clones, not every one. Of about 64,000 clones listed, 88% are singletons. The germline V gene encodes CDR1 DFQATT and CDR2 SNEGSKA (reference sequence). The CDR3 totals 10 residues. V was trimmed by 0 bases and J by 8 bases, leaving 2 bases between them. The receptor was isolated from an adult with an advanced solid tumor such as melanoma, head and neck, liver or kidney cancer. The material was CD4+ or CD8+ T cells sorted from blood, obtained in a trial of the OX40 agonist ivuxolimab. This chain uses TRBV20-1 with TRBJ2-1; D gene ambiguous. The CDR3 region is CSARDHEQFF. DNA for the CDR3: TGCAGTGCTAGAGATCATGAGCAGTTCTTC.